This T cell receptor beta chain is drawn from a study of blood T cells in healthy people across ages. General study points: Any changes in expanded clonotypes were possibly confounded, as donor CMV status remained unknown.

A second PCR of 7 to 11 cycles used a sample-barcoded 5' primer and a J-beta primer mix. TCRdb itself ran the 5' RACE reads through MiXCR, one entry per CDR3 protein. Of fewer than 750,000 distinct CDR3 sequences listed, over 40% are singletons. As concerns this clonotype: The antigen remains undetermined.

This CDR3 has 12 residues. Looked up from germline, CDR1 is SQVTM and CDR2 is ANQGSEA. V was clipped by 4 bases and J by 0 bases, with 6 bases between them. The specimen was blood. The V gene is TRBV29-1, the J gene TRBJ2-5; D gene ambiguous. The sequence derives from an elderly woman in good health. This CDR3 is CSVVQNQETQYF. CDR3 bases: TGCAGCGTTGTACAGAACCAAGAGACCCAGTACTTC.